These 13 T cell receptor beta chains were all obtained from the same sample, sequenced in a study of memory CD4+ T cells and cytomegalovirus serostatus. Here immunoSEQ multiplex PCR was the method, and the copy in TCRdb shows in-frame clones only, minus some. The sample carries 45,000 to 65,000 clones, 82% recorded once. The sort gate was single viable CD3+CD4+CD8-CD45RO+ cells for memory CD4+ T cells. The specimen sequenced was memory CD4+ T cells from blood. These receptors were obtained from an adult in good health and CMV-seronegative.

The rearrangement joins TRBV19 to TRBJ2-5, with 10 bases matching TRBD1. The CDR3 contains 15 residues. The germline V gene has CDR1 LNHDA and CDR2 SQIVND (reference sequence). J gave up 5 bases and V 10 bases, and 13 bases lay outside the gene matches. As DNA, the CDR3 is TGTGCCACCCGATCGGGGGACAGGGGAAAGGAGACCCAGTACTTC. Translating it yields CATRSGDRGKETQYF.

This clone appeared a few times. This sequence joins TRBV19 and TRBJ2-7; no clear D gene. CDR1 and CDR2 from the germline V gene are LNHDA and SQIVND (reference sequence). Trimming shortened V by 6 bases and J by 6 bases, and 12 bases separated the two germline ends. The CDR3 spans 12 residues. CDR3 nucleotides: TGTGCCAGTAGAGATCAGGCCCGCGAGCAGTACTTC. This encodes CASRDQAREQYF. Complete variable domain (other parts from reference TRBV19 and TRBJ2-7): DGGITQSPKYLFRKEGQNVTLSCEQNLNHDAMYWYRQDPGQGLRLIYYSQIVNDFQKGDIAEGYSVSREKKESFPLTVTSAQKNPTAFYLCASRDQAREQYFGPGTRLTVT.

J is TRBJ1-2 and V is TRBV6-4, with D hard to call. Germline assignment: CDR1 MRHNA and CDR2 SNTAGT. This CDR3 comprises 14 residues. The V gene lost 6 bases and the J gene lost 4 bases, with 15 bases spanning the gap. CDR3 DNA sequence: TGTGCCAGCAGACCCGTTCCGGGTGGCTATGGCTACACCTTC. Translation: CASRPVPGGYGYTF.

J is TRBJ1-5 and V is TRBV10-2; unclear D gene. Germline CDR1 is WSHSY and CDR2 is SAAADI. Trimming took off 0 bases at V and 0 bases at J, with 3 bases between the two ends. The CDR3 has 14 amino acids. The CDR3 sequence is CASSESGSNQPQHF. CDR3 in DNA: TGCGCCAGCAGTGAGTCAGGTAGCAATCAGCCCCAGCATTTT.

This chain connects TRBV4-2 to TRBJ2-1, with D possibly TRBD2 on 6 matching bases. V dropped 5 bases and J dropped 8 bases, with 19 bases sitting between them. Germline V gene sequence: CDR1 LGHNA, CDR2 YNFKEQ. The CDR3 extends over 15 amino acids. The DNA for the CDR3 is TGTGCCAGCAGCTACTTCGGCCTTAGCGGCTATGAGCAGTTCTTC. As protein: CASSYFGLSGYEQFF.

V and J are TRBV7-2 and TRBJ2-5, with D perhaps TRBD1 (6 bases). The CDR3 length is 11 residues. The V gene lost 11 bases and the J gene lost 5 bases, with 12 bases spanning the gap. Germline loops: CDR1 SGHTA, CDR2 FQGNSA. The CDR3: CAVGGGETQYF. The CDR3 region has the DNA TGTGCCGTTGGGGGCGGGGAGACCCAGTACTTC.

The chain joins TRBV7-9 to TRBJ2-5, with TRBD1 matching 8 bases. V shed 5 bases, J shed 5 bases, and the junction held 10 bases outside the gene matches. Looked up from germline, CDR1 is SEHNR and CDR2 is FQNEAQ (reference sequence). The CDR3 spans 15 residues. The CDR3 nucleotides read TGTGCCAGCAGCCCAGGGGCAGGGGGCTCGGAGACCCAGTACTTC. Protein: CASSPGAGGSETQYF.

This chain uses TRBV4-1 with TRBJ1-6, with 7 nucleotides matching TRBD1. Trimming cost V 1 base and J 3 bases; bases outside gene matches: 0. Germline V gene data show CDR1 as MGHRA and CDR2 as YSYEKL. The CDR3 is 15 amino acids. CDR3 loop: CASSQGQGYNSPLHF. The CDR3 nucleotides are TGCGCCAGCAGCCAAGGACAGGGCTATAATTCACCCCTCCACTTT.

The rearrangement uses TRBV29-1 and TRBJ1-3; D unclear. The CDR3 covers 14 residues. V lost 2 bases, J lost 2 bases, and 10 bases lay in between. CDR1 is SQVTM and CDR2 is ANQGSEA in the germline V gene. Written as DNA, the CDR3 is TGCAGCGTTGAAAAGGCAGGTGCTGGAAACACCATATATTTT. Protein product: CSVEKAGAGNTIYF.

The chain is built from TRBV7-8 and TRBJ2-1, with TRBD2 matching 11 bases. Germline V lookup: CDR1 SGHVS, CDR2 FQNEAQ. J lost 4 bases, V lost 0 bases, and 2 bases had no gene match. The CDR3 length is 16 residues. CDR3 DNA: TGTGCCAGCAGCTTAGCTAGCGGGGGGGGATACAATGAGCAGTTCTTC. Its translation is CASSLASGGGYNEQFF.

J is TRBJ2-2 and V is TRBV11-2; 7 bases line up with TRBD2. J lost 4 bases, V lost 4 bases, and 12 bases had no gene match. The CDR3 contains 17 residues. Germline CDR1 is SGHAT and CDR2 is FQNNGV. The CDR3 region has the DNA TGTGCCAGCAGCTCGGGGGGACTCGCCTCATTCACCGGGGAGCTGTTTTTT. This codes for CASSSGGLASFTGELFF.

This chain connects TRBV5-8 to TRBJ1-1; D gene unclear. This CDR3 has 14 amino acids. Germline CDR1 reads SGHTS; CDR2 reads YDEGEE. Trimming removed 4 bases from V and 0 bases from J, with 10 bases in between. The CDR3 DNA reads TGTGCCAGCAGCCGCGGGGAATTGAACACTGAAGCTTTCTTT. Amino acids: CASSRGELNTEAFF.

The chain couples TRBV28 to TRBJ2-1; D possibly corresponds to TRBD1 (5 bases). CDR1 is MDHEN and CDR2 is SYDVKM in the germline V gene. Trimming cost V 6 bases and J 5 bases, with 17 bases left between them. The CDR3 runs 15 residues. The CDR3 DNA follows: TGTGCCAGCAGCCCCAGGGCTAGGACACACAATGAGCAGTTCTTC. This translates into CASSPRARTHNEQFF.